The 9 T cell receptor beta chains below all came from one sample that was sequenced in a study of blood T cell repertoires in COVID-19. TCRdb's table, derived via immunoSEQ multiplex PCR, lists solely in-frame clones and lacks some. Among hundreds of thousands of clones listed, approximately 86% were seen once. Specimen: peripheral blood. Receptors originate from a woman aged 65 to 85 with COVID-19, enrolled during active disease.

The V gene is TRBV7-8, the J gene TRBJ1-5; possibly TRBD1 for D (5 bases). The CDR3 totals 14 residues. Germline lookup yields CDR1 SGHVS and CDR2 FQNEAQ. The germline V and J ends were trimmed by 4 bases and 5 bases, with 12 bases remaining between them. In DNA, the CDR3 is TGTGCCAGCAGCTCAAGGGGCGGGGATCAGCCCCAGCATTTT. Protein product: CASSSRGGDQPQHF.

V gene TRBV7-2 combines with J gene TRBJ1-4; D might be TRBD1 (6 bases). Trimming took off 5 bases at V and 11 bases at J, with 12 bases between the two ends. This CDR3 has 12 amino acids. Germline V gene data show CDR1 as SGHTA and CDR2 as FQGNSA. The CDR3 reads CASSVLQGKLFF. Here the CDR3 DNA reads TGTGCCAGCAGCGTACTCCAGGGGAAACTGTTTTTT.

V is TRBV7-3 and J is TRBJ2-3; 9 bases line up with TRBD2. This CDR3 comprises 16 residues. Looked up from germline, CDR1 is SGHTA and CDR2 is FQGTGA. Trimming cost V 2 bases and J 2 bases; bases outside gene matches: 5. The CDR3 DNA reads as TGTGCCAGCAGCTTATTTAGCGGGGGAAACACAGATACGCAGTATTTT. Encoded protein: CASSLFSGGNTDTQYF.

The CDR3 DNA follows: TGTGCCAGCATGGGCTGGAGGGAAAAACTGTTTTTT. Its protein product is CASMGWREKLFF. The chain employs TRBV27 and TRBJ1-4, with D unresolved. The CDR3 extends over 12 amino acids. V lost 7 bases and J lost 8, with 11 bases in between. Germline V lookup: CDR1 MNHEY, CDR2 SMNVEV (reference sequence).

The chain employs TRBV5-5 and TRBJ2-1; 8 bases fit TRBD2. This CDR3 region has 19 residues. Germline V gene data show CDR1 as SGHKS and CDR2 as YYEKEE (reference sequence). Losses at the gene ends were 2 bases for V and 4 bases for J; bases not matched to a gene: 17. The CDR3 spells CASSFRPGGSGVTYNEQFF. The CDR3 DNA is TGTGCCAGCAGCTTCCGCCCGGGGGGTAGCGGGGTTACATACAATGAGCAGTTCTTC.

The chain carries TRBV18 and TRBJ1-1, with D maybe TRBD1 (5 bases). The V end was cut by 1 base, the J end by 5 bases, with 11 bases between. The length of the CDR3 is 14 residues. The germline CDR1 and CDR2 sequences are KGHSH and LQKENI. DNA for the CDR3: TGTGCCAGCTCACCACGGGGGGGGAGAACTGAAGCTTTCTTT. Residues: CASSPRGGRTEAFF.

In regard to this clone: This sample also contains other DNA sequences that code for the same CDR3. The chain is built from TRBV18 and TRBJ1-5; D possibly corresponds to TRBD1 (6 bases). The germline V and J ends were trimmed by 6 bases and 6 bases, with 12 bases remaining between them. Per germline, CDR1 KGHSH and CDR2 LQKENI. The CDR3 sequence is 13 residues long. CDR3: CASSPGGGQPQHF. The CDR3 coding sequence is TGTGCCAGCTCCCCGGGAGGGGGTCAGCCCCAGCATTTT.

The CDR3 DNA sequence: TGTGCCAGCAGCTTAGGGCCTGAGGAGCCCAATCAGCCCCAGCATTTT. Translation gives CASSLGPEEPNQPQHF. The V gene is TRBV7-8, the J gene TRBJ1-5, with unresolved D. V dropped 1 base and J dropped 3 bases, with 13 bases sitting between them. The germline V gene has CDR1 SGHVS and CDR2 FQNEAQ. This CDR3 comprises 16 residues. The variable domain in full, completed from reference TRBV7-8 and TRBJ1-5, reads GAGVSQSPRYKVAKRGQDVALRCDPISGHVSLFWYQQALGQGPEFLTYFQNEAQLDKSGLPSDRFFAERPEGSVSTLKIQRTQQEDSAVYLCASSLGPEEPNQPQHFGDGTRLSIL.

The CDR3 here is CASSLVGQITDTQYF. In nucleotides, the CDR3 is TGTGCCAGCAGCTTAGTAGGACAGATCACAGATACGCAGTATTTT. The V call is TRBV7-2, the J call TRBJ2-3; possibly TRBD1 for D (6 bases). Germline lookup yields CDR1 SGHTA and CDR2 FQGNSA. The CDR3 totals 15 residues. V lost 1 base to trimming and J lost 2 bases, with 10 bases between them. Full variable domain (outside the CDR3, taken from reference TRBV7-2 and TRBJ2-3): GAGVSQSPSNKVTEKGKDVELRCDPISGHTALYWYRQSLGQGLEFLIYFQGNSAPDKSGLPSDRFSAERTGGSVSTLTIQRTQQEDSAVYLCASSLVGQITDTQYFGPGTRLTVL.